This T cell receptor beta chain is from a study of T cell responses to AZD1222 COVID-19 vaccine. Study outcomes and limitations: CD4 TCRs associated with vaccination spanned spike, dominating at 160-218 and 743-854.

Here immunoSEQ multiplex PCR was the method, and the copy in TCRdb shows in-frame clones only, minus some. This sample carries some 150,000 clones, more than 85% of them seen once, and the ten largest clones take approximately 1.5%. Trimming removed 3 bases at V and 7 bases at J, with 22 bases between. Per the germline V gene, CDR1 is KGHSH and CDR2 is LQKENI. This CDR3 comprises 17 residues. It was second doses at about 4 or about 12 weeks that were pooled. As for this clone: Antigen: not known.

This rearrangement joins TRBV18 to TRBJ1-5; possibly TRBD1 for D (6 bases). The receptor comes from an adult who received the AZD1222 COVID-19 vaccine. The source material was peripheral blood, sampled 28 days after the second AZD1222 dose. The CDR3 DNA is TGTGCCAGCTCACCGAATACCCGGGGGGCTTTAGGACAGCCCCAGCATTTT. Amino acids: CASSPNTRGALGQPQHF.